The 16 T cell receptor beta chains below come from one sample, sequenced in a study of blood T cell repertoires in COVID-19. Assay used: immunoSEQ multiplex PCR; TCRdb lists only in-frame clones, some missing. The sample lists over 200,000 clones, around 90% occurring once. Material for sequencing was peripheral blood. All receptors come from a woman in her thirties with acute or convalescent COVID-19.

Written as DNA, the CDR3 is TGTGCCAGTAGTCTCCTAGCGGAGATTACCTACGAGCAGTACTTC. It yields the protein CASSLLAEITYEQYF. The J gene is TRBJ2-7, the V gene TRBV19; TRBD2 matches 7 bases. Trimming took 5 bases from V and 2 from J; bases not matched to a gene: 9. CDR1 and CDR2 from the germline V gene are LNHDA and SQIVND (reference sequence). The CDR3 is 15 amino acids.

The V call is TRBV2, the J call TRBJ2-7; a possible D gene is TRBD1 (6 bases). Germline-derived CDR1 and CDR2 are SNHLY and FYNNEI. This CDR3 has 14 residues. Trimming stripped 4 bases from V and 2 bases from J, with 12 bases between. For the CDR3, the DNA is TGTGCCAGCAGTGCGCAGGGGCCTACCTACGAGCAGTACTTC. It translates to CASSAQGPTYEQYF.

The chain carries TRBV10-3 and TRBJ2-1; 12 bases are shared with TRBD1. J was trimmed by 5 bases and V by 7 bases; bases with no gene match: 6. The CDR3 runs to 15 residues. Looked up from germline, CDR1 is ENHRY and CDR2 is SYGVKD. The CDR3: CAIKEGQGANNEQFF. CDR3 in DNA: TGTGCCATCAAAGAGGGACAGGGGGCAAACAATGAGCAGTTCTTC.

This clone was picked up a small number of times. Written as DNA, the CDR3 is TGTGCCAGCAGCCAAGGCCAGGGAGGAAGGCAGCCCCAGCATTTT. This sequence encodes CASSQGQGGRQPQHF. The chain employs TRBV14 and TRBJ1-5, with D possibly being TRBD1 (5 bases). Germline V gene data show CDR1 as SGHDN and CDR2 as FVKESK. Trimming left V 1 base short and J 7 bases short, with 14 bases between. This CDR3 is built from 15 residues.

V is TRBV5-4 and J is TRBJ2-3; 10 nucleotides line up with TRBD2. The CDR3 is made up of 16 amino acids. Germline loops: CDR1 SGHNT, CDR2 YYREEE (reference sequence). V trimming: 4 bases; J trimming: 0 bases; junction bases outside the gene matches: 5. CDR3 DNA: TGTGCCAGCAGCATCGTAGCGGGAGGCAGCACAGATACGCAGTATTTT. Translating gives CASSIVAGGSTDTQYF.

The gene calls are TRBV18 and TRBJ2-1; D is undetermined. V was cut by 2 bases and J by 5 bases, with 7 bases left in between. The CDR3 contains 13 residues. Per the germline V gene, CDR1 is KGHSH and CDR2 is LQKENI. CDR3: CASSPSRDNEQFF. DNA for the CDR3: TGTGCCAGCTCACCATCCCGGGACAATGAGCAGTTCTTC.

The chain combines TRBV19 with TRBJ1-1, with D maybe TRBD1 (5 bases). Germline V lookup: CDR1 LNHDA, CDR2 SQIVND (reference sequence). The CDR3 extends over 13 amino acids. V dropped 4 bases and J dropped 7 bases, with 13 bases sitting between them. CDR3 bases: TGTGCCAGTAGTAGCCTCCCGGGGGGTGAAGCTTTCTTT. Translated, it gives CASSSLPGGEAFF.

The chain couples TRBV15 to TRBJ2-3; 7 positions agree with TRBD2. V lost 5 bases, J lost 2 bases, and 10 bases stayed unmatched. The V gene's germline CDR1 is LNHNV and CDR2 YYDKDF (reference sequence). This CDR3 spans 16 amino acids. CDR3 sequence reads: CATSPGSAGYTDTQYF. In DNA, the CDR3 is TGTGCCACCAGCCCTGGGTCAGCGGGGTACACAGATACGCAGTATTTT.

CDR3 sequence reads: CASRVSGTNEKLFF. CDR3 DNA sequence: TGCGCCAGCAGGGTTTCAGGGACTAATGAAAAACTGTTTTTT. V gene TRBV5-1 combines with J gene TRBJ1-4; weak D call: TRBD1 (5 bases). CDR1 is SGHRS and CDR2 is YFSETQ in the germline V gene. V lost 5 bases to trimming and J lost 2 bases, with 10 bases between them. CDR3 size: 14 residues.

The J gene is TRBJ2-3, the V gene TRBV7-9, with D possibly matching TRBD1 (5 bases). Germline-derived CDR1 and CDR2 are SEHNR and FQNEAQ (reference sequence). V lost 1 base and J 0 bases, leaving 11 bases between the germline ends. CDR3 length equals 16 residues. CDR3 coding DNA: TGTGCCAGCAGCTTAGATCGGACAACCAGCACAGATACGCAGTATTTT. This gives the protein CASSLDRTTSTDTQYF.

V gene TRBV3-1 (or the pseudogene TRBV3-2) combines with J gene TRBJ1-1, with TRBD1 matching 8 bases. Germline CDR1 reads LGHDT; CDR2 reads YNNKEL (reference sequence). The CDR3 extends over 14 amino acids. V gave up 4 bases and J gave up 1 base; unmatched junction bases: 2. The CDR3 sequence: CASSLGQGNTEAFF. In nucleotides, the CDR3 is TGTGCCAGCAGCCTCGGACAGGGGAACACTGAAGCTTTCTTT.

The chain combines TRBV7-9 with TRBJ1-1; D call uncertain. The ends were cut back, 3 bases at V and 4 bases at J, with 6 bases in the middle. CDR3 size: 12 residues. CDR1 SEHNR and CDR2 FQNEAQ come from the germline V gene (reference sequence). CDR3 DNA sequence: TGTGCCAGCAGCTTTCAGCGCACTGAAGCTTTCTTT. The encoded protein is CASSFQRTEAFF.

In this sample, this clone turned up a few times. The chain employs TRBV2 and TRBJ1-6; D gene unclear. Germline CDR1 reads SNHLY; CDR2 reads FYNNEI. Deletions cut 5 bases from V and 10 bases from J, with 6 bases between. CDR3 length equals 11 residues. The DNA of the CDR3 is TGTGCCAGCAGTAGAAGCTCACCCCTCCACTTT. The encoded protein is CASSRSSPLHF.

The chain combines TRBV4-3 with TRBJ2-7, with 10 positions matching TRBD2. The CDR3 contains 16 residues. V lost 2 bases and J lost 4; bases outside the gene matches: 8. Germline lookup yields CDR1 LGHNA and CDR2 YSLEER. The chain's CDR3 is CASSQSSLAGEYEQYF. The CDR3 nucleotides are TGCGCCAGCAGCCAATCGAGCCTAGCGGGAGAATACGAGCAGTACTTC.

The genes are TRBV11-2 and TRBJ2-3; 13 bases align to TRBD2. Germline V gives CDR1 SGHAT, CDR2 FQNNGV. This CDR3 contains 15 residues. J lost 9 bases, V lost 5 bases, and 8 bases had no gene match. Here the CDR3 reads CASSATSGRAGTQYF. Here the CDR3 DNA reads TGTGCCAGCAGCGCCACTAGCGGGAGGGCCGGGACGCAGTATTTT.

The V call is TRBV20-1, the J call TRBJ1-2, with unresolved D. The CDR3 sequence is 15 residues long. CDR1 and CDR2 from the germline V gene are DFQATT and SNEGSKA (reference sequence). The germline V and J ends were trimmed by 3 bases and 4 bases, with 18 bases remaining between them. CDR3 sequence: CSASGEKNTFYGYTF. The CDR3 region has the DNA TGCAGTGCTAGTGGGGAGAAAAACACTTTCTATGGCTACACCTTC.